Here is one T cell receptor (beta chain) with its context. Its antigen is unidentified. Each donor was healthy, and each was a bone marrow donor. This CDR3 spans 14 amino acids. Trimming at V came to 4 bases and at J to 7 bases, leaving 9 bases not matched to a gene. The germline gives CDR1 SGHRS, CDR2 YFSETQ. This sample is part of a study of cytomegalovirus exposure and HLA in healthy donors. Study-wide findings and caveats: An observed cluster of highly shared sequence variants was recorded as a likely sequencing artifact. Researchers left out some V segments, among them TRBV6-2 and TRBV6-3, as indistinguishable. The study listed 164 cytomegalovirus-associated TCR beta chains.

PCR was performed using 60 Vbeta and 13 Jbeta primers. The table came from immunoSEQ multiplex PCR; TCRdb's copy has only in-frame clones and leaves some out. The sample yields 110,000 or so clones, 70% to 85% seen once. The sequence came from a woman in her late teens or twenties in good health and CMV-seronegative. The sample consisted of PBMCs. V and J are TRBV5-1 and TRBJ1-1; 8 nucleotides match TRBD1. The CDR3 DNA sequence: TGCGCCAGCAGCACATACAGGGGGGGTAGTGAAGCTTTCTTT. As protein: CASSTYRGGSEAFF. Drawing the rest from reference TRBV5-1 and TRBJ1-1, the complete variable domain is KAGVTQTPRYLIKTRGQQVTLSCSPISGHRSVSWYQQTPGQGLQFLFEYFSETQRNKGNFPGRFSGRQFSNSRSEMNVSTLELGDSALYLCASSTYRGGSEAFFGQGTRLTVV.